The present entry profiles one T cell receptor (beta chain) with its context. The target of this receptor is not known. There are no base qualities to consult, and no much larger clone falls within one base. Taken from cysteine to phenylalanine, the CDR3 has 14 residues. Only the CDR3 DNA stays, 42 bases, in frame from base 1. V drops 3 bases and J drops 0 bases, leaving 8 bases in between. CDR1 and CDR2, looked up from the germline V gene (reference sequence), are LNHDA and SQIVND. Libraries were built with the immunoSEQ multiplex PCR assay. TCRdb took this table from immuneACCESS and kept in-frame rearrangements with V and J called. Such tables lack part of the clones; where checked against another copy, unresolved V genes explain under half of the gap, and the rest is unexplained. This sample holds some 70,000 clones; approximately 80% were observed only once. 5% to 6.5% of the sample belongs to the ten largest clones.

This sample stems from a study of PD-1 blockade in mismatch repair-deficient tumors (TCRdb year 2017). A note on the overall study: Between late 2013 and late 2016, the trial enrolled 86 consecutive patients with over nine mismatch repair-deficient cancer types, every one of whom had been previously treated and was progressing. Tumor-associated T cell clones were tracked in the peripheral blood of patients responding to PD-1 blockade by deep sequencing of TCR CDR3 regions.

The study at large found these results: Tumor-resident clones, often undetectable in blood before treatment, expanded rapidly after pembrolizumab and then contracted, generally before radiologic responses.

For each enrolled patient, mismatch repair deficiency was established using either polymerase chain reaction or immunohistochemistry. TCR sequencing was carried out for three patients who responded to pembrolizumab therapy. The phase II trial prospectively evaluated PD-1 blockade with pembrolizumab in advanced mismatch repair-deficient cancers, independent of tissue of origin. Peripheral blood T cell samples were collected serially, before PD-1 blockade began and at several time points afterward. Blood sampling time points were reported as weeks after the first dose of pembrolizumab. The sample was peripheral blood, taken 2 weeks after starting pembrolizumab. The receptor was isolated from an adult with mismatch repair-deficient cancer. In this chain, TRBV19 is recombined with TRBJ1-1; the D segment could be TRBD1, given 6 matching bases. The CDR3 protein sequence reads: CASSIRDMNTEAFF. At the DNA level, the sequence is TGTGCCAGTAGTATCCGGGACATGAACACTGAAGCTTTCTTT.